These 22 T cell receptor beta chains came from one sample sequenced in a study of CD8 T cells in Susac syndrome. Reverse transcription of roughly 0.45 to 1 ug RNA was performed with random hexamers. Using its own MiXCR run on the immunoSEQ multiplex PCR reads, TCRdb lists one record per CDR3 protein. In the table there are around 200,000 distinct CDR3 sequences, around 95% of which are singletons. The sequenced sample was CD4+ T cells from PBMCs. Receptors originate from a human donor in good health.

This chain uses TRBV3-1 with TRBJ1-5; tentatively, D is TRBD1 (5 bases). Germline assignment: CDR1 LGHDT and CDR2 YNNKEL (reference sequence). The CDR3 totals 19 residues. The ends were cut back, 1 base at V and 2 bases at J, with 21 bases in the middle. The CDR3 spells CASSQGGFRGILGNQPQHF. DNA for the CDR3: TGTGCCAGCAGCCAAGGGGGCTTTCGAGGAATCTTAGGCAATCAGCCCCAGCATTTT.

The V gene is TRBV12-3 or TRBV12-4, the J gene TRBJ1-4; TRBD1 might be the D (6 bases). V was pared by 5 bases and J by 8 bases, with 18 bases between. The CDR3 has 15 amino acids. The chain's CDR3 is CASSPRRGASEKLFF. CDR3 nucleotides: TGTGCCAGCAGTCCGCGGAGGGGGGCTTCCGAAAAACTGTTTTTT.

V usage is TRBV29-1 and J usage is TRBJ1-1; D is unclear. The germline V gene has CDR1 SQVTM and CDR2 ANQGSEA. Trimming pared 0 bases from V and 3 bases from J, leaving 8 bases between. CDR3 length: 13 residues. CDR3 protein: CSVEEFQDTEAFF. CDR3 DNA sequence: TGCAGCGTTGAAGAATTCCAAGACACTGAAGCTTTCTTT.

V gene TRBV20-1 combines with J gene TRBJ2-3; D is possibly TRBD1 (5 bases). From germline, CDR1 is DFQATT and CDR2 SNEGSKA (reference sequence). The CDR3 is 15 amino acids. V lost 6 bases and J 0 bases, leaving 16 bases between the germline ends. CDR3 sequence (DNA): TGCAGTGCCGGTGGACACGAGCCTAGCACAGATACGCAGTATTTT. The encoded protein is CSAGGHEPSTDTQYF.

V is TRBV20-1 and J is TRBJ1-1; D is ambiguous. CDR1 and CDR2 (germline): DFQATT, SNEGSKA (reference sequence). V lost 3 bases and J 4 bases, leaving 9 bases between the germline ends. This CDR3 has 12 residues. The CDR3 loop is CSASREPTEAFF. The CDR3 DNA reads TGCAGTGCTAGTAGGGAGCCCACTGAAGCTTTCTTT.

In nucleotides, the CDR3 is TGTGCCAGCAGCCCAAATAGCGGGGGGGCCGATGAGCAGTTCTTC. Its protein product is CASSPNSGGADEQFF. The chain has TRBV7-2 and TRBJ2-1; 11 positions match TRBD2. Germline-derived CDR1 and CDR2 are SGHTA and FQGNSA. This CDR3 contains 15 residues. V shed 5 bases, J shed 8 bases, and the junction held 8 bases outside the gene matches.

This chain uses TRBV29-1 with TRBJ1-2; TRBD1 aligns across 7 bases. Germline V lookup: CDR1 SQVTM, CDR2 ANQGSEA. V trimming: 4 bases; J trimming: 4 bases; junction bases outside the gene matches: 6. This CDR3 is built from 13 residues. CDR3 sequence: CSVGGGEGYGYTF. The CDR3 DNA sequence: TGCAGCGTTGGAGGGGGCGAGGGCTATGGCTACACCTTC. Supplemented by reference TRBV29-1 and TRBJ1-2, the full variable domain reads SAVISQKPSRDICQRGTSLTIQCQVDSQVTMMFWYRQQPGQSLTLIATANQGSEATYESGFVIDKFPISRPNLTFSTLTVSNMSPEDSSIYLCSVGGGEGYGYTFGSGTRLTVV.

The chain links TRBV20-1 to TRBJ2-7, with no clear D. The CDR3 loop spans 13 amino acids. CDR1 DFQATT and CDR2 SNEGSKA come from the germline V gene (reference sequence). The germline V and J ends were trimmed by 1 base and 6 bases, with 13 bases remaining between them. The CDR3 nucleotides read TGCAGTGCTAGAGGGTCCGCCCCTGGCGAGCAGTACGTC. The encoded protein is CSARGSAPGEQYV.

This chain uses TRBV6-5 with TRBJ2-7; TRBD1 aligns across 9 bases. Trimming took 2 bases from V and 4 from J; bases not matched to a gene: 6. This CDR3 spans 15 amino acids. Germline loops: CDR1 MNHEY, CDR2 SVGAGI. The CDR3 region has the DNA TGTGCCAGCAGTTACGCGGGACAGGGATTTTACGAGCAGTACTTC. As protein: CASSYAGQGFYEQYF.

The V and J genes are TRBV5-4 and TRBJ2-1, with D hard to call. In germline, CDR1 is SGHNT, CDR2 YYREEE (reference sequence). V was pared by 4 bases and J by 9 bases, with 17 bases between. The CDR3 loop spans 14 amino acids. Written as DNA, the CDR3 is TGTGCCAGCAGCCCACAGAACTACTACGGTGAGCAGTTCTTC. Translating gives CASSPQNYYGEQFF.

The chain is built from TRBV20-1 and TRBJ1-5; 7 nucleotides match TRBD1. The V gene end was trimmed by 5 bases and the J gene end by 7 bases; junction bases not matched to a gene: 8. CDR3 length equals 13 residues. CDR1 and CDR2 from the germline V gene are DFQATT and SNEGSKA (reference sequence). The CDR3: CSAPGQVGQPQHF. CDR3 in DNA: TGCAGTGCTCCCGGACAGGTAGGGCAGCCCCAGCATTTT.

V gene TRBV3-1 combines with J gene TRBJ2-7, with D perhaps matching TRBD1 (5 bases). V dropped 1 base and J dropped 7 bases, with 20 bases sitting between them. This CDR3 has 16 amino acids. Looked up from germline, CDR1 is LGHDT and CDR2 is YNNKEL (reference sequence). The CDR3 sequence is CASSQGYGAGFREQYF. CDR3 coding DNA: TGTGCCAGCAGCCAAGGGTATGGTGCAGGGTTTAGGGAGCAGTACTTC.

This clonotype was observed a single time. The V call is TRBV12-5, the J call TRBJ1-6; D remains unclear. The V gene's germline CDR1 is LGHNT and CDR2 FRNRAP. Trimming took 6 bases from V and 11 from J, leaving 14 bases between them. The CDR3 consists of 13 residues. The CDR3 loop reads CASGSSVGTPLHF. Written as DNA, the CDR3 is TGTGCTAGTGGCTCGAGTGTAGGGACACCCCTCCACTTT. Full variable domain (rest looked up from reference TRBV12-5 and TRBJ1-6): DARVTQTPRHKVTEMGQEVTMRCQPILGHNTVFWYRQTMMQGLELLAYFRNRAPLDDSGMPKDRFSAEMPDATLATLKIQPSEPRDSAVYFCASGSSVGTPLHFGNGTRLTVT.

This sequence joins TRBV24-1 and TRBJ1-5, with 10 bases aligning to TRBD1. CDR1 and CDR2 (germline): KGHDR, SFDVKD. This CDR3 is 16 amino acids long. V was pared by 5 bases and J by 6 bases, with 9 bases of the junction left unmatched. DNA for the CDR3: TGTGCCACCAGTGTGAGCGGGACAGGGGTAGGTCAGCCCCAGCATTTT. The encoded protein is CATSVSGTGVGQPQHF.

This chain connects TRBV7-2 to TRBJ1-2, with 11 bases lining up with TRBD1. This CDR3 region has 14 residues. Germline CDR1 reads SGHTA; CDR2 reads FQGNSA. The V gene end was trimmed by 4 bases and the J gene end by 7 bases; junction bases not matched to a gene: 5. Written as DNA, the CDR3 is TGTGCCAGCAGCTCCGGACAGGGGGCACCTGGCTACACCTTC. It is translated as CASSSGQGAPGYTF. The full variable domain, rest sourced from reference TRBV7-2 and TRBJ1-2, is GAGVSQSPSNKVTEKGKDVELRCDPISGHTALYWYRQSLGQGLEFLIYFQGNSAPDKSGLPSDRFSAERTGGSVSTLTIQRTQQEDSAVYLCASSSGQGAPGYTFGSGTRLTVV.

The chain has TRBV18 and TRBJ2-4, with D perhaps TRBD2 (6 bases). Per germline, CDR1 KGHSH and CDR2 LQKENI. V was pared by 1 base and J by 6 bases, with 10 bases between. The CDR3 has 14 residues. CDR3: CASSPLDGGNIQYF. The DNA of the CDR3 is TGTGCCAGCTCACCACTGGACGGGGGAAACATTCAGTACTTC.

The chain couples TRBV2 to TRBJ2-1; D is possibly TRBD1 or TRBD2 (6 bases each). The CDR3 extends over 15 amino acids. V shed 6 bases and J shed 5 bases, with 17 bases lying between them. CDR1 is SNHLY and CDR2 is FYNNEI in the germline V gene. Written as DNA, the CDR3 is TGTGCCAGCAGCCTATTCGCGGGACAAGACAATGAGCAGTTCTTC. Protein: CASSLFAGQDNEQFF.

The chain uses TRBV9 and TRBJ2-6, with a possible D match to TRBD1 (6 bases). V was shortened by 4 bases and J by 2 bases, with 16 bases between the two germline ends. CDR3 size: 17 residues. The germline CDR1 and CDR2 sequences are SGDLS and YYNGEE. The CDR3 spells CASSTSTGIAGANVLTF. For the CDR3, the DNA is TGTGCCAGCAGCACATCAACAGGGATAGCTGGGGCCAACGTCCTGACTTTC.

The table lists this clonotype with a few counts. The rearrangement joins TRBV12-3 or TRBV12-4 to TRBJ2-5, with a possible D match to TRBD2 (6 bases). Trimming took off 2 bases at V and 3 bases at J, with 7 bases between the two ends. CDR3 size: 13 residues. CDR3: CASSLRGEETQYF. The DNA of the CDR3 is TGTGCCAGCAGTTTACGCGGGGAAGAGACCCAGTACTTC.

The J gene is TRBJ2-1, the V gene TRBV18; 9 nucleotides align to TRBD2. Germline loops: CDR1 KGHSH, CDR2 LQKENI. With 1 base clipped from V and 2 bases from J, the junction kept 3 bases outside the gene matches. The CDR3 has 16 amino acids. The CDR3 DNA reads TGTGCCAGCTCACCACGACGCGGGGGGGCCTACAATGAGCAGTTCTTC. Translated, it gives CASSPRRGGAYNEQFF.

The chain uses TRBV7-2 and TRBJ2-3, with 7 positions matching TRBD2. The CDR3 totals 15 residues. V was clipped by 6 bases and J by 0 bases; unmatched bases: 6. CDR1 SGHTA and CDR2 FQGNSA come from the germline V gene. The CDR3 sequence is CASSQRAGSTDTQYF. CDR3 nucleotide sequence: TGTGCCAGCAGTCAACGAGCGGGGAGCACAGATACGCAGTATTTT.

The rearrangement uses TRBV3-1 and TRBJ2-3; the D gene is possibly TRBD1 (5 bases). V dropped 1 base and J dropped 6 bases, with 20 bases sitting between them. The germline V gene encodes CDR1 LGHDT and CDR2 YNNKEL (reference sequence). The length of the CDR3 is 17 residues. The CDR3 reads CASSQGVPGKYVDTQYF. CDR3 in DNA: TGTGCCAGCAGCCAAGGCGTGCCAGGGAAGTACGTGGATACGCAGTATTTT.